The count of the clone carrying this T cell receptor beta chain is one. Trimming left V 5 bases short and J 7 bases short, with 17 bases between. The CDR3 contains 15 residues. The germline CDR1 and CDR2 sequences are MNHEY and SVGAGI. This entry comes from a study of blood T cell repertoires in COVID-19. Study at large: The samples span acute and convalescent COVID-19 from the United States, Italy and Spain. Nucleic acid was either cDNA or gDNA, and it came from T cells, B-cell-depleted T cells, or PBMCs.

How the authors handled the data: For nucleated cells, counts were estimated from reference gene primer amplification. Profiled with immunoSEQ multiplex PCR; TCRdb holds only in-frame clones, not every one. From that table come the V and J calls and clone size; the DNA was used to work out D and trimming. The profile shows about 140,000 clones, over 65% of them singletons. The sample comprised peripheral blood. This rearrangement joins TRBV6-5 to TRBJ1-4; a possible D gene is TRBD1 (6 bases). The receptor was isolated from a woman over 75 with active or convalescent COVID-19. Written as DNA, the CDR3 is TGTGCCAGCAGTCCTCCGGGACAAGCGTTTGAAAAACTGTTTTTT. Its protein product is CASSPPGQAFEKLFF.